Listed below are T cell receptor beta chains from one sample, sequenced in a study of CD8+CD57+ T cells in acquired aplastic anemia. TCRdb re-analysed the reads in MiXCR, keeping a single row per CDR3 protein. Here the sample spans 150,000 to 200,000 distinct CDR3 sequences, roughly three fifths being singletons. The specimen sequenced was sorted CD4+, CD8+, or CD8+CD57+ T cells (not recorded which) from PBMCs. The receptors shown here come from a human donor with aplastic anemia. CDR3s leave out the opening cysteine and the closing phenylalanine or tryptophan. Fields, in order: D gene, V gene, CDR3 protein. A D gene is named only where the DNA matches it firmly.

D gene: TRBD2
V gene: TRBV7-2
CDR3 protein: ASSPLAGAPTDTQY

D gene: TRBD2
V gene: TRBV20-1
CDR3 protein: SAQSVGLAGQETQY

D gene: NA
V gene: TRBV20-1
CDR3 protein: SARDIEVSTIY

D gene: TRBD1
V gene: TRBV25-1
CDR3 protein: ASSELGGETYEQY

D gene: TRBD1
V gene: TRBV10-2
CDR3 protein: ASGIAGQGDTQY

D gene: NA
V gene: TRBV7-9
CDR3 protein: ASSLASSRGSYGYT

D gene: NA
V gene: TRBV24-1
CDR3 protein: ATSDRNEQF

D gene: TRBD1
V gene: TRBV24-1
CDR3 protein: ATREGRTGTQY

D gene: NA
V gene: TRBV19
CDR3 protein: ASSIGDTVNSPLH

D gene: TRBD1
V gene: TRBV7-9
CDR3 protein: ASSTTTGNYGYT

D gene: NA
V gene: TRBV7-9
CDR3 protein: ASSLAGGDNSPLH

D gene: TRBD1
V gene: TRBV19
CDR3 protein: ASSVDDRGNQPQH

D gene: TRBD1
V gene: TRBV2
CDR3 protein: ASNQGAGSPLH

D gene: TRBD2
V gene: TRBV29-1
CDR3 protein: SVEAGVRDTQY

D gene: NA
V gene: TRBV19
CDR3 protein: ASSIGDRPNQPQH

D gene: NA
V gene: TRBV20-1
CDR3 protein: SASPLLTDKVTDTQY

D gene: TRBD1
V gene: TRBV6-5
CDR3 protein: ASSRDRADYGYT

D gene: NA
V gene: TRBV12-5
CDR3 protein: ASSALGGTDSLGGEQF

D gene: NA
V gene: TRBV7-8
CDR3 protein: ASSPLDGYT

D gene: TRBD1
V gene: TRBV20-1
CDR3 protein: SARSGQGWGEKLF

D gene: TRBD1
V gene: TRBV7-8
CDR3 protein: ASSLTAGGVTEAF

D gene: NA
V gene: TRBV20-1
CDR3 protein: SARSGVANNEQF

D gene: TRBD1
V gene: TRBV12-5
CDR3 protein: ASDGDRSTDTQY

D gene: NA
V gene: TRBV14
CDR3 protein: ASSQRRVNGELF

D gene: TRBD1
V gene: TRBV7-2
CDR3 protein: ASSETGRNTGELF

D gene: TRBD2
V gene: TRBV20-1
CDR3 protein: SAWTSGGADTQY

D gene: NA
V gene: TRBV4-3
CDR3 protein: ASSQGVTNGYT

D gene: TRBD1
V gene: TRBV27
CDR3 protein: ASSLGDRGYPYGYT

D gene: TRBD2
V gene: TRBV5-5
CDR3 protein: ASSFPSGDSTDTQY

D gene: NA
V gene: TRBV10-1
CDR3 protein: ASSGSGRATLYYEQY

D gene: NA
V gene: TRBV7-9
CDR3 protein: ASSRGTGTIGYEQY

D gene: NA
V gene: TRBV15
CDR3 protein: ATSGGTYNSPLH

D gene: NA
V gene: TRBV7-2
CDR3 protein: ASSPGREADTQY

D gene: TRBD2
V gene: TRBV19
CDR3 protein: ASSISGGGFNEQF

D gene: NA
V gene: TRBV6-1
CDR3 protein: ASSEGGGRPEAF

D gene: NA
V gene: TRBV7-9
CDR3 protein: ASSLQGGTYEQY

D gene: NA
V gene: TRBV7-2
CDR3 protein: AGSSSSVWAPLNTGELF

D gene: TRBD2
V gene: TRBV12-5
CDR3 protein: ASGLLFIAGHGELF